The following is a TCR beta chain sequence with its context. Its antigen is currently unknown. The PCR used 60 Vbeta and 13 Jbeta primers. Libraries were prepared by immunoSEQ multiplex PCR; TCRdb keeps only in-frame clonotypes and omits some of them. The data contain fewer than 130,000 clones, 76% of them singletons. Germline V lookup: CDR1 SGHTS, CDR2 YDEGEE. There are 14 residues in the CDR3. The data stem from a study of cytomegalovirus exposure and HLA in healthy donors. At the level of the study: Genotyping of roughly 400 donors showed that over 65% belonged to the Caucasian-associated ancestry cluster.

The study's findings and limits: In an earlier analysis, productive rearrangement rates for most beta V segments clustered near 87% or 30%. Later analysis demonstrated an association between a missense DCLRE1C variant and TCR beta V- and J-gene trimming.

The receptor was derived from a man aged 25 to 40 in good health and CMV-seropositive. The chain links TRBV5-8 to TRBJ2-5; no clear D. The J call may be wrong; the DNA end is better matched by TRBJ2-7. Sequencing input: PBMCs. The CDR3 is CASSSYSESYEQYF. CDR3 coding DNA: TGTGCCAGCAGCTCTTATTCGGAGTCCTACGAGCAGTACTTC.